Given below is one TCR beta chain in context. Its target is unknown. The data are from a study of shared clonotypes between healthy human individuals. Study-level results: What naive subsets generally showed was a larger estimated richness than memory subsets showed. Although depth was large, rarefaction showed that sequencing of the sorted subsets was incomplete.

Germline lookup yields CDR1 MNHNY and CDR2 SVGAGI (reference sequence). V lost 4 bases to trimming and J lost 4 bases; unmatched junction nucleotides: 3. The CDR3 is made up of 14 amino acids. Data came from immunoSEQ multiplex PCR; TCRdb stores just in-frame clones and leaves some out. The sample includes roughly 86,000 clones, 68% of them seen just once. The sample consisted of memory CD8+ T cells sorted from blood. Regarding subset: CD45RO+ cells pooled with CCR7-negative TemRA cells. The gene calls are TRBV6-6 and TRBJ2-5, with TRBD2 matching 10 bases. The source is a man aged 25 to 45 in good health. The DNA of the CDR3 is TGTGCCAGCAGTTTAAGCGGGAGGGGAGAGACCCAGTACTTC. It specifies CASSLSGRGETQYF.